Shown below are 18 T cell receptor beta chains from a single sample sequenced in a study of blood T cell repertoires in COVID-19. This table comes from immunoSEQ multiplex PCR, and its TCRdb copy is limited to in-frame clones, with some not included. In the table there are just under 80,000 clones, 80% to 85% of which are singletons. The sequencing sample was made of peripheral blood. The receptors shown here come from a woman aged 70 to 79 with acute or convalescent COVID-19.

V and J are TRBV9 and TRBJ1-1; the D is unclear. This CDR3 spans 15 amino acids. V lost 4 bases and J lost 4, with 17 bases in between. Germline CDR1 is SGDLS and CDR2 is YYNGEE. The CDR3 nucleotides read TGTGCCAGCAGCTGGTTACACACCTCCCGCACTGAAGCTTTCTTT. Amino acids: CASSWLHTSRTEAFF. Full variable domain (rest looked up from reference TRBV9 and TRBJ1-1): DSGVTQTPKHLITATGQRVTLRCSPRSGDLSVYWYQQSLDQGLQFLIQYYNGEERAKGNILERFSAQQFPDLHSELNLSSLELGDSALYFCASSWLHTSRTEAFFGQGTRLTVV.

The chain combines TRBV30 with TRBJ1-1; 10 bases map to TRBD1. With V trimmed by 2 bases and J by 2 bases, 11 bases remained unmatched. CDR1 and CDR2 from the germline V gene are GTSNPN and SVGIG (reference sequence). This CDR3 contains 17 residues. CDR3 in DNA: TGTGCCTGGAGTTTATACCGGGACAGGGGTTTAAACACTGAAGCTTTCTTT. As protein: CAWSLYRDRGLNTEAFF.

V usage is TRBV7-2 and J usage is TRBJ2-3; 8 nucleotides line up with TRBD2. CDR1 and CDR2 from the germline V gene are SGHTA and FQGNSA. Trimming took 2 bases from V and 3 from J; bases not matched to a gene: 7. The CDR3 has 16 amino acids. DNA for the CDR3: TGTGCCAGCAGCTTATATCCGGCGGGAGGAACAGATACGCAGTATTTT. It codes for CASSLYPAGGTDTQYF.

The chain couples TRBV19 to TRBJ2-1, with TRBD2 matching over 10 bases. Per germline, CDR1 LNHDA and CDR2 SQIVND (reference sequence). This CDR3 region has 16 residues. J lost 7 bases, V lost 5 bases, and 11 bases had no gene match. CDR3 sequence reads: CASSPEASGRGNEQFF. In DNA, the CDR3 is TGTGCCAGTAGTCCCGAAGCGAGCGGGAGGGGGAATGAGCAGTTCTTC.

The V and J genes are TRBV6-1 and TRBJ2-7, with a possible D match to TRBD2 (7 bases). The CDR3 has 13 residues. Trimming stripped 3 bases from V and 9 bases from J, with 15 bases between. The germline CDR1 and CDR2 sequences are MNHNS and SASEGT. The CDR3 sequence: CASSEGGLIAQYF. In nucleotides, the CDR3 is TGTGCCAGCAGTGAGGGGGGGCTGATTGCGCAGTACTTC.

The J gene is TRBJ2-7, the V gene TRBV19; 8 bases are shared with TRBD2. The germline gives CDR1 LNHDA, CDR2 SQIVND (reference sequence). The J segment lost 1 base and the V segment lost 2 bases, leaving 4 bases of the junction unmatched. The CDR3 consists of 15 residues. The CDR3 nucleotides are TGTGCCAGTAGTATAAGTGCGGGGGGATCCTACGAGCAGTACTTC. Its translation: CASSISAGGSYEQYF.

This chain links TRBV7-2 with TRBJ2-5; 15 nucleotides match TRBD2. The CDR3 is 16 residues long. Germline CDR1 is SGHTA and CDR2 is FQGNSA. With 5 bases clipped from V and 4 bases from J, the junction kept 5 bases outside the gene matches. The CDR3 reads CASSPRTSGRGETQYF. CDR3 DNA sequence: TGTGCCAGCAGCCCTAGGACTAGCGGGAGGGGAGAGACCCAGTACTTC.

The genes are TRBV24-1 and TRBJ2-3; TRBD2 agrees at 12 bases. Trimming took 5 bases from V and 5 from J; bases not matched to a gene: 4. There are 15 residues in the CDR3. Per germline, CDR1 KGHDR and CDR2 SFDVKD. The CDR3 sequence is CATSGLAGAVDTQYF. CDR3 coding DNA: TGTGCCACCAGTGGACTAGCGGGAGCAGTAGATACGCAGTATTTT.

V is TRBV7-8 and J is TRBJ2-5; TRBD1 agrees at 8 bases. The germline V gene encodes CDR1 SGHVS and CDR2 FQNEAQ. This CDR3 spans 15 amino acids. The V segment lost 5 bases and the J segment 1 base; nucleotides outside the gene matches: 6. CDR3 protein: CASSPRTGPQETQYF. The CDR3 nucleotides are TGTGCCAGCAGCCCACGGACAGGGCCCCAAGAGACCCAGTACTTC.

The V and J genes are TRBV24-1 and TRBJ2-1; 7 nucleotides match TRBD1. V trimming: 5 bases; J trimming: 0 bases; junction bases outside the gene matches: 0. Germline CDR1 and CDR2: KGHDR and SFDVKD. The CDR3 extends over 14 amino acids. CDR3 bases: TGTGCCACCAGTGGGACAGGCTCCTACAATGAGCAGTTCTTC. Translation gives CATSGTGSYNEQFF.

This sequence joins TRBV3-1 (or the pseudogene TRBV3-2) and TRBJ1-2, with unresolved D. CDR1 is LGHDT, CDR2 YNNKEL, per germline (reference sequence). The CDR3 has 14 amino acids. V lost 7 bases and J 2 bases, leaving 14 bases between the germline ends. CDR3: CASTSGGYNYGYTF. As DNA, the CDR3 is TGTGCCAGCACTTCCGGAGGGTACAACTATGGCTACACCTTC.

The V call is TRBV6-4, the J call TRBJ2-7; 8 nucleotides line up with TRBD1. Trimming cost V 10 bases and J 0 bases; bases outside gene matches: 20. Germline-derived CDR1 and CDR2 are MRHNA and SNTAGT. The CDR3 is 18 residues long. The CDR3 is CANTTRFRGRPSSYEQYF. The CDR3 region has the DNA TGTGCCAACACGACTCGATTCAGGGGGCGCCCCTCCTCCTACGAGCAGTACTTC.

This clone appeared once. The rearrangement uses TRBV6-5 and TRBJ2-1; 7 nucleotides match TRBD2. Trimming cost V 6 bases and J 0 bases; bases outside gene matches: 2. The CDR3 spans 14 residues. Germline V gene lookup returns CDR1 MNHEY and CDR2 SVGAGI. The DNA of the CDR3 is TGTGCCAGCAGCGGGACTACCTCCTACAATGAGCAGTTCTTC. Its translation is CASSGTTSYNEQFF.

J is TRBJ1-2 and V is TRBV9; no definite D call. The germline gives CDR1 SGDLS, CDR2 YYNGEE. The CDR3 has 12 residues. Trimming took off 4 bases at V and 6 bases at J, with 10 bases between the two ends. In DNA, the CDR3 is TGTGCCAGCAGCCTTACCGCGGATGGCTACACCTTC. Residues: CASSLTADGYTF.

V gene TRBV11-3 combines with J gene TRBJ2-3; 14 bases fit TRBD2. Germline CDR1 is SGHNT and CDR2 is YENEEA. With 4 bases clipped from V and 9 bases from J, the junction kept 3 bases outside the gene matches. The CDR3 runs 14 residues. CDR3 region: CASSSGLAGATQYF. The CDR3 DNA follows: TGTGCCAGCAGCTCGGGACTAGCGGGAGCAACGCAGTATTTT.

This clone was counted a single time. The J gene is TRBJ1-1, the V gene TRBV6-5; D is possibly TRBD1 (5 bases). The CDR3 covers 15 residues. V was cut by 2 bases and J by 1 base, with 11 bases left in between. CDR1 and CDR2 (germline): MNHEY, SVGAGI. The CDR3 loop reads CASSYRTGQNTEAFF. The CDR3 DNA is TGTGCCAGCAGTTACCGCACCGGACAGAACACTGAAGCTTTCTTT.

The V and J genes are TRBV7-9 and TRBJ2-3, with a possible D match to TRBD1 (6 bases). CDR1 and CDR2 from the germline V gene are SEHNR and FQNEAQ (reference sequence). There are 16 residues in the CDR3. Trimming stripped 2 bases from V and 0 bases from J, with 12 bases between. CDR3 region: CASSLLQGSSTDTQYF. The DNA of the CDR3 is TGTGCCAGCAGCTTATTGCAGGGGTCTAGCACAGATACGCAGTATTTT.

Here the CDR3 reads CASSLMTSGITDTQYF. In DNA form, the CDR3 reads TGTGCCAGCAGCTTGATGACTAGCGGGATAACAGATACGCAGTATTTT. The chain has TRBV7-6 and TRBJ2-3, with 11 bases matching TRBD2. V gave up 3 bases and J gave up 3 bases; unmatched junction bases: 5. The germline V gene encodes CDR1 SGHVS and CDR2 FNYEAQ. The CDR3 length is 16 residues.